This record covers a single T cell receptor (beta chain). What it binds is unknown. TCRdb redid the calling of the RT-PCR reads with MiXCR, one entry per CDR3 protein. The table includes fewer than 800,000 distinct CDR3 sequences, 15% to 17% detected once. This entry is derived from a study of response to subunit inactivated influenza vaccine. Study outcomes and limitations: It was the authors' suggestion that each seasonal influenza vaccination recruits few new T cells.

Germline loops: CDR1 MDHEN, CDR2 SYDVKM. CDR3 length: 13 amino acids. Trimming took 6 bases from V and 6 from J, leaving 15 bases between them. V and J are TRBV28 and TRBJ2-7; tentatively, D is TRBD1 (6 bases). Here the sequenced sample was PBMCs from blood, taken roughly 12 days after vaccination. The sequence was obtained from a man aged 50-59 years who received an inactivated influenza vaccine. This chain's CDR3 is CASRAETGSEQYF. CDR3 nucleotides: TGTGCCAGCAGAGCTGAAACAGGGTCCGAGCAGTACTTC.